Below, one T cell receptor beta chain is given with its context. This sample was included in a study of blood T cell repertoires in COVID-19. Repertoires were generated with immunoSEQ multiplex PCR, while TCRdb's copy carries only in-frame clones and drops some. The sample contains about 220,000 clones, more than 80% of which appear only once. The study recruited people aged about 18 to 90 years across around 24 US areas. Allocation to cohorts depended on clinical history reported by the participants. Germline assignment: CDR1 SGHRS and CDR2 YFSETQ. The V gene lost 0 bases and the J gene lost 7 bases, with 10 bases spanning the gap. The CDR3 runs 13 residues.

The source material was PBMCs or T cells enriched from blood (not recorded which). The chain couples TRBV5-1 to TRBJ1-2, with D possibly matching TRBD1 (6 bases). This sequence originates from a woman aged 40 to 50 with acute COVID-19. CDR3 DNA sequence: TGCGCCAGCAGCTTGGATGCCAGGGGTGGCTACACCTTC. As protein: CASSLDARGGYTF.